Below, one T cell receptor (beta chain) is given with its context. Its antigen remains unidentified. This specimen comes from a study of spatial heterogeneity in lung cancer. Study-wide results and caveats: Tracking of tumor mutation counts was seen in expanded intratumoral alpha and beta TCR counts.

This sample's time point: sample taken at primary tumor resection. With 5 bases removed from V and 4 bases from J, the gap between germline ends came to 15 bases. CDR1 SGHTA and CDR2 FQGNSA come from the germline V gene. This CDR3 is 15 amino acids long. TCRdb used MiXCR to reprocess the 5' RACE reads, holding one entry per CDR3 protein. This sample has approximately 26,000 distinct CDR3 sequences, with around 10% found just once. This specimen consisted of lung tumor tissue, obtained at surgery. The chain carries TRBV7-2 and TRBJ2-1; D is unclear. This TCR came from a male donor with early-stage non-small cell lung cancer. CDR3 amino acids: CASSAYKGTYNEQFF. CDR3 coding DNA: TGTGCCAGCAGCGCGTACAAGGGAACATACAATGAGCAGTTCTTC.